The entry below describes one TCR beta chain. As yet, its antigen is unknown. These data are taken from a study of shared clonotypes between healthy human individuals. Study outcomes and limitations: Tissues were not sampled, only blood, and their repertoires likely differ.

As processed by the authors: As immunoSEQ supplied junction-only sequences (without quality scores), filtering differed. The assay was immunoSEQ multiplex PCR, and TCRdb's table has in-frame clones only and misses some. V, J and clone size derive from that table, while D and trimming were established from the DNA sequence. The sample holds millions of clones, roughly 95% seen once. CDR1 SGHAT and CDR2 FQNNGV come from the germline V gene. This CDR3 contains 13 residues. V gave up 4 bases and J gave up 9 bases, with 16 bases separating them. Naive CD8 cells comprised CD45RO-negative, CCR7-positively selected cells, excluding terminally differentiated effector memory CD45RA+ cells.

Sequencing was carried out using naive CD8+ T cells sorted from blood. The genes are TRBV11-2 and TRBJ2-7; D might be TRBD1 (5 bases). The source of this sequence is a man between 18 and 35 years old in good health. The CDR3 DNA is TGTGCCAGCAGCTCGATAACAGGTTGGGTGCAGTACTTC. This codes for CASSSITGWVQYF.